There are a few counts of the clone carrying this T cell receptor beta chain. V lost 3 bases, J lost 5 bases, and 8 bases stayed unmatched. From germline, CDR1 is MDHEN and CDR2 SYDVKM. The CDR3 consists of 15 residues. The sample is drawn from a study of blood T cell repertoires in COVID-19. Sequenced by immunoSEQ multiplex PCR; TCRdb stores in-frame clones only, minus some. The sample records under 200,000 clones, around 84% being singletons. The sample comprised peripheral blood. The sequence derives from a woman aged 65 to 85 with COVID-19, enrolled during active disease. The gene calls are TRBV28 and TRBJ1-1; 8 positions agree with TRBD1. The CDR3 spells CASSLDRVIGTEAFF. The CDR3 DNA follows: TGTGCCAGCAGTTTGGACAGGGTGATCGGGACTGAAGCTTTCTTT.